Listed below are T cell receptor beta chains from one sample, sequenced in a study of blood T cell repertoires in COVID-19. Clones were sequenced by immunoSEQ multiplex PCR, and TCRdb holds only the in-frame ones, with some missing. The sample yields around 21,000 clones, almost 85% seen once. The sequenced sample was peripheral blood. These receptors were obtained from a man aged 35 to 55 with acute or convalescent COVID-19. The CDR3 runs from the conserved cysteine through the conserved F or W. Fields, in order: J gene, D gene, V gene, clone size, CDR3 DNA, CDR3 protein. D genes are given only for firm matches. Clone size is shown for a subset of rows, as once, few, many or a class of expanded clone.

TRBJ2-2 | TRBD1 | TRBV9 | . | TGTGCCAGCAGCCCGAGACAGGGAGCTGACACCGGGGAGCTGTTTTTT | CASSPRQGADTGELFF
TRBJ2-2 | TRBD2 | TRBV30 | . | TGTGCCTGGAGAGCCCCGGGACTAGTAGCGGGATCCTCCCCCCCCGGGGAGCTGTTTTTT | CAWRAPGLVAGSSPPGELFF
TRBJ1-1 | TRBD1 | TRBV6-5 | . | TGTGCCAGCTTGGCAGGGGGGACTGAAGCTTTCTTT | CASLAGGTEAFF
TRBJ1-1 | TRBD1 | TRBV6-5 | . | TGTGCCAGCAGCAAAAGACAGGGAAACACTGAAGCTTTCTTT | CASSKRQGNTEAFF
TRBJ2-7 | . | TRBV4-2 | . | TGTGCCAGCAGCCAAGATGGGACGGGGACACTAACCTACGAGCAGTACTTC | CASSQDGTGTLTYEQYF
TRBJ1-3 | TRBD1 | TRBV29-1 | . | TGCAGCTTCTTAGGGACAGCTGGAAACACCATATATTTT | CSFLGTAGNTIYF
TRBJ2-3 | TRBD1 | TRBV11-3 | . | TGTGCCAGCAGCTCCGACAGGGTAGGCGCAGATACGCAGTATTTT | CASSSDRVGADTQYF
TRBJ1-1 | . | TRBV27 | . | TGTGCCAGCAGCTTCCGGGTACACTCGAACACTGAAGCTTTCTTT | CASSFRVHSNTEAFF
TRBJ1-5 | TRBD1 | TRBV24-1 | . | TGTGCCACCAGTGACAACAGGGGGACTGGAAGTAGCAATCAGCCCCAGCATTTT | CATSDNRGTGSSNQPQHF
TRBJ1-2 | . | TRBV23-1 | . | TGCGCCAGCAGTCAGCCTACAGGAGATGGCTACACCTTC | CASSQPTGDGYTF
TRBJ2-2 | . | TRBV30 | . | TGTGCCTGGAGTAAAGGACAACCCGGGGAGCTGTTTTTT | CAWSKGQPGELFF
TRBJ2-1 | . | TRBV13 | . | TGTGCCAGCAGCTTAGGATCGCTAGCGGAGGGGGGTGAGCAGTTCTTC | CASSLGSLAEGGEQFF
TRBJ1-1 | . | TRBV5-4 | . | TGTGCCAGCACCGCCGTCCCCGTGAGCACTGAAGCTTTCTTT | CASTAVPVSTEAFF
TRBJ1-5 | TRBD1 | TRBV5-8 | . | TGTGCCAGCAGGTCCGGGACAGGGGGATTTCGAGGGCCCCAGCATTTT | CASRSGTGGFRGPQHF
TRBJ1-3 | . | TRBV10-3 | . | TGTGCCACCACCCCCGTGACGGCGGACTCTGGAAACACCATATATTTT | CATTPVTADSGNTIYF
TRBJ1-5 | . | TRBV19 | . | TGTGCCAGTAGTATAGGAGGAGACGGTAGCAATCAGCCCCAGCATTTT | CASSIGGDGSNQPQHF
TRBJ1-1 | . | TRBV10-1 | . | TGCGCCAGCAGTGGCGGGGGACTCGGGGACACTGAAGCTTTCTTT | CASSGGGLGDTEAFF
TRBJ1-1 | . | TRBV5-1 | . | TGCGCCAGCAGAGAACAGGGTTCGAGCACTGAAGCTTTCTTT | CASREQGSSTEAFF
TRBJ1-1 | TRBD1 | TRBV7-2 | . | TGTGCCAGCAGCCCAACGACAGGGCCTCGTGGCACTGAAGCTTTCTTT | CASSPTTGPRGTEAFF
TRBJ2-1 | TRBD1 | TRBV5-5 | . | TGTGCCAGCAGCTCCGGGACAGGGACCTACAATGAGCAGTTCTTC | CASSSGTGTYNEQFF
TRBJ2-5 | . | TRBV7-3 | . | TGTGCCAGCAGCTTAATAACAGGCGTACAAGAGACCCAGTACTTC | CASSLITGVQETQYF
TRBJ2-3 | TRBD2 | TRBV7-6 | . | TGTGCCAGCAGCTCCCGACTAGCGGGAGAGGTCACAGATACGCAGTATTTT | CASSSRLAGEVTDTQYF
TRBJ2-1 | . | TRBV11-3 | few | TGTGCCAGCAGCTTATTCTCCACAGGCAACAATGAGCAGTTCTTC | CASSLFSTGNNEQFF
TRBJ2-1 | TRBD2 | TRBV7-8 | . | TGTGCCAGCAGCTTGGGGCGGACTAGCTCCTACAATGAGCAGTTCTTC | CASSLGRTSSYNEQFF
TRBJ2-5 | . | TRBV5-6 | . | TGTGCCAGCAGCTTGGGGCAGGGGACCCAAGAGACCCAGTACTTC | CASSLGQGTQETQYF
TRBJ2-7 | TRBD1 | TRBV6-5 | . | TGTGCCAGCAGTTCAAGGACAGGCGACGAGCAGTACTTC | CASSSRTGDEQYF
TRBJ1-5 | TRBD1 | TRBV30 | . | TGTGCCTGGAGTGTGGGGACAGGGTATCAGCCCCAGCATTTT | CAWSVGTGYQPQHF
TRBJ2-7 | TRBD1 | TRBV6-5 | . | TGTGCCAGCAGTTCGATGGGGACAGGACGCTACGAGCAGTACTTC | CASSSMGTGRYEQYF
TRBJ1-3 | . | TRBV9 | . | TGTGCCAGCAGCGCCCACACCACGAATCGCTCTCCCATATATTTT | CASSAHTTNRSPIYF
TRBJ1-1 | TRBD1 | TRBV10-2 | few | TGCGCCAGCAGACAGGGGGCTGGGAACACTGAAGCTTTCTTT | CASRQGAGNTEAFF
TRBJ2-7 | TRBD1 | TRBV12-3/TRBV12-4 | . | TGTGCCAGCAGTTTGGGACAGGGGGAGTACTTC | CASSLGQGEYF
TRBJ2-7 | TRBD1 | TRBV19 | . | TGTGCCAGTACGGGACAGGGATACGAGCAGTACTTC | CASTGQGYEQYF
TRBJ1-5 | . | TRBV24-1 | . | TGTGCCACCAGTGATTCGGACAGATCGGATCAGCCCCAGCATTTT | CATSDSDRSDQPQHF
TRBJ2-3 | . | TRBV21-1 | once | TGTGCCAGCAGCAGTCTAGCGGGGGGCACAGATACGCAGTATTTT | CASSSLAGGTDTQYF
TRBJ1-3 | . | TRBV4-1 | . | TGCGCCAGCAGCCAAGTCACAGGGTTCTCTGGAAACACCATATATTTT | CASSQVTGFSGNTIYF
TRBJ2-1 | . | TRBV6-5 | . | TGTGCCAGCACCCCAGCAGGCCTTACCAATGAGCAGTTCTTC | CASTPAGLTNEQFF
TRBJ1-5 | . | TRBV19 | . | TGTGCCAGTAGTATAGAGAGAGGACTTGGGCAGCCCCAGCATTTT | CASSIERGLGQPQHF
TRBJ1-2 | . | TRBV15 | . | TGTGCCACCAGCGAGCTCCGGACAGCAAGCTACACCTTC | CATSELRTASYTF
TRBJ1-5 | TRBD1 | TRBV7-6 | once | TGTGCCAGCAGCTCAGGGGGGCAGCCCCAGCATTTT | CASSSGGQPQHF
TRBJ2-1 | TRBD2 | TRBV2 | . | TGTGCCAGCAGTGGAGGGAGCGGGGGGTACAATGAGCAGTTCTTC | CASSGGSGGYNEQFF
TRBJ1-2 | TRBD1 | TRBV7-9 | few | TGTGCCAGCAGCTCACTTGGGACAGGGGGCGGTTATGGCTACACCTTC | CASSSLGTGGGYGYTF
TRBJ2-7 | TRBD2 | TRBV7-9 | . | TGTGCCAGCAGCTCCCCCGCGGGGGGGCACTACGAGCAGTACTTC | CASSSPAGGHYEQYF
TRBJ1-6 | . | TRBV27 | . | TGTGCCAGCAGTCCAAACTCCTATAATTCACCCCTCCACTTT | CASSPNSYNSPLHF
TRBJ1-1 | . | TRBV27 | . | TGTGCCAGCGGCCCAACAGGTCTGAACACTGAAGCTTTCTTT | CASGPTGLNTEAFF
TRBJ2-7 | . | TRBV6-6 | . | TGTGCCAGCACGAGAGGAGGGAGCCACGAGCAGTACTTC | CASTRGGSHEQYF
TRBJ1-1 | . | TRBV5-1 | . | TGCGCCAGCAGCTTCGCAGGGACGGGGAGGGCTGAAGCTTTCTTT | CASSFAGTGRAEAFF
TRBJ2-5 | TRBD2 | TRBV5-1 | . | TGCGCCAGCAGCTGGACTAGCGGGAGACAAGAGACCCAGTACTTC | CASSWTSGRQETQYF
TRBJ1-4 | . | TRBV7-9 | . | TGTGCCAGCAGCTTAGTGACTGGCTCTGTCGAAAAACTGTTTTTT | CASSLVTGSVEKLFF
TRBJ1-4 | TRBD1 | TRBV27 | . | TGTGCCAGCAGTTTACGGCAGGGGGGATTAACTAATGAAAAACTGTTTTTT | CASSLRQGGLTNEKLFF
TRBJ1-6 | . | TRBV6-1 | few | TGTGCCAGCAGTGAAGCAGAGCAGGAATCACCCCTCCACTTT | CASSEAEQESPLHF
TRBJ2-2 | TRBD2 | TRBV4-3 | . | TGCGCCAGCAGCCAAGAACTAGCGGGGGGGCCCACCGGGGAGCTGTTTTTT | CASSQELAGGPTGELFF
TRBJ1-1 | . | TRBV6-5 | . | TGTGCCAGCAGTTACAGACCGGACAGAGCTAAAGCTTTCTTT | CASSYRPDRAKAFF
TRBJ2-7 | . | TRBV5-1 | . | TGCGCCAGCAGCTTGGAGACACCGCCCTACGAGCAGTACTTC | CASSLETPPYEQYF